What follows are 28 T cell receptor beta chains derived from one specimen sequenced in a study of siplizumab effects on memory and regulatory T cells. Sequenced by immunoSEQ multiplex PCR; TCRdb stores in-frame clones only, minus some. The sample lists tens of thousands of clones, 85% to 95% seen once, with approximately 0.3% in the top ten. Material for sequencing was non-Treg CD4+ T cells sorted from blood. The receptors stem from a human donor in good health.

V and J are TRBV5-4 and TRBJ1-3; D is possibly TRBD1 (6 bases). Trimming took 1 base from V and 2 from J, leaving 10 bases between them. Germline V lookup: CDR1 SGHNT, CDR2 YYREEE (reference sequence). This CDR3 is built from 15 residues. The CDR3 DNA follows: TGTGCCAGCAGCTTGAGGGGGGGCCCTGGAAACACCATATATTTT. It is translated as CASSLRGGPGNTIYF.

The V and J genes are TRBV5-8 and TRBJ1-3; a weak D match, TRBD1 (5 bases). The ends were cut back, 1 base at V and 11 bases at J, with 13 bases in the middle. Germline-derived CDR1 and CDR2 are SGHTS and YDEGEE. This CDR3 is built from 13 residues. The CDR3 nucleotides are TGTGCCAGCAGCTTGACTTCAGGGCCCCCCATATATTTT. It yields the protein CASSLTSGPPIYF.

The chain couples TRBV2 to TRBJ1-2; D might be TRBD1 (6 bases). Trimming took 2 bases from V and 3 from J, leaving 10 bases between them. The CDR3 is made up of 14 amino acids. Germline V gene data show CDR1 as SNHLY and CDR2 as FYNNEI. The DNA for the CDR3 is TGTGCCAGCAGTGAACCAGGGGTGGACTATGGCTACACCTTC. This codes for CASSEPGVDYGYTF.

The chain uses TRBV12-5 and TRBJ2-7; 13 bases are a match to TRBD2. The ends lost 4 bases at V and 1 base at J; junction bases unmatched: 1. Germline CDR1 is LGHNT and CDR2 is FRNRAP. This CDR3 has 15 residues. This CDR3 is CASGSGLAGSYEQYF. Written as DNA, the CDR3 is TGTGCTAGTGGTTCGGGACTAGCGGGATCCTACGAGCAGTACTTC.

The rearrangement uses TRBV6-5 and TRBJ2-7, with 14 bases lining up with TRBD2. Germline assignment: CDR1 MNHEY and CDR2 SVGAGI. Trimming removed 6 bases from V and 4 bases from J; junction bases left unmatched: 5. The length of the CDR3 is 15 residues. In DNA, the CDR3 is TGTGCCAGCAGGTTAGGGACTAGCGGGAGTTACGAGCAGTACTTC. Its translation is CASRLGTSGSYEQYF.

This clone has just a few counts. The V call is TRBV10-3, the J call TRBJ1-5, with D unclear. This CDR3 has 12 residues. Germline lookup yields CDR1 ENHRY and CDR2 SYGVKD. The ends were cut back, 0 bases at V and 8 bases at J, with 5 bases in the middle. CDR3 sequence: CAISESVEPQHF. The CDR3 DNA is TGTGCCATCAGTGAGTCGGTGGAGCCCCAGCATTTT.

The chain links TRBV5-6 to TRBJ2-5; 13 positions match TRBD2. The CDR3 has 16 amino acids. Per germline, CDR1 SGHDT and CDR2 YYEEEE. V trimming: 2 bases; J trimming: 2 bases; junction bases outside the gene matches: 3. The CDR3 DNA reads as TGTGCCAGCAGCTTTAGACTAGCGGGGGGACAAGAGACCCAGTACTTC. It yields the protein CASSFRLAGGQETQYF.

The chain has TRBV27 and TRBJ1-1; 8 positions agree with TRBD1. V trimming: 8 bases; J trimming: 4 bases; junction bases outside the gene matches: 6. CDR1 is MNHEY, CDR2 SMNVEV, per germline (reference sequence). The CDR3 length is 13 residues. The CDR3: CASADRAGTEAFF. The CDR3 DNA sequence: TGTGCCAGCGCGGACAGGGCGGGCACTGAAGCTTTCTTT.

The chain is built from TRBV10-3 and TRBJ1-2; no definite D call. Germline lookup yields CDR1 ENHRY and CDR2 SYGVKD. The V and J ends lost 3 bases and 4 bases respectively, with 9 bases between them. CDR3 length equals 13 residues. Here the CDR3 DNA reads TGTGCCATCAGTGACCGGACGGGCTATGGCTACACCTTC. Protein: CAISDRTGYGYTF.

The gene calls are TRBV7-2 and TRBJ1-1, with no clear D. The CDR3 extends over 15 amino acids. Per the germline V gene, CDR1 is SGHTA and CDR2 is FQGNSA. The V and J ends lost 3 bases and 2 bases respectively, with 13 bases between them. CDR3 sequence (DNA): TGTGCCAGCAGCTTCTCGACGGCAATTAACACTGAAGCTTTCTTT. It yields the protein CASSFSTAINTEAFF.

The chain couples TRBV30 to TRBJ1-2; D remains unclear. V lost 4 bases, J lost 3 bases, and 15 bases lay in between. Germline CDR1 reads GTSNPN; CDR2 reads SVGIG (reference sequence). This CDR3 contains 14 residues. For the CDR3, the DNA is TGTGCCTGGAAACGGACCTTGTCGTACTATGGCTACACCTTC. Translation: CAWKRTLSYYGYTF.

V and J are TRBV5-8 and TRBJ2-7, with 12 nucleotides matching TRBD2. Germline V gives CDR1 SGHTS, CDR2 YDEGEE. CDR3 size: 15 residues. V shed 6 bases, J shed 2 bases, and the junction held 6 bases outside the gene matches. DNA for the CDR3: TGTGCCAGCACCGGGACTAGCGGGCTACCCTACGAGCAGTACTTC. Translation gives CASTGTSGLPYEQYF. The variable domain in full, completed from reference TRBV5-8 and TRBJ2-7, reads EAGVTQSPTHLIKTRGQQATLRCSPISGHTSVYWYQQALGLGLQFLLWYDEGEERNRGNFPPRFSGRQFPNYSSELNVNALELEDSALYLCASTGTSGLPYEQYFGPGTRLTVT.

The CDR3 protein is CASSLTGTGNSPLHF. CDR3 DNA sequence: TGTGCCAGCAGCTTGACCGGGACAGGGAATTCACCCCTCCACTTT. The chain recombines TRBV5-4 with TRBJ1-6, with 9 bases that match TRBD1. V lost 1 base to trimming and J lost 7 bases; unmatched junction nucleotides: 3. Germline CDR1 is SGHNT and CDR2 is YYREEE (reference sequence). The CDR3 has 15 amino acids. Looking up the rest from reference TRBV5-4 and TRBJ1-6 gives the full variable domain: ETGVTQSPTHLIKTRGQQVTLRCSSQSGHNTVSWYQQALGQGPQFIFQYYREEENGRGNFPPRFSGLQFPNYSSELNVNALELDDSALYLCASSLTGTGNSPLHFGNGTRLTVT.

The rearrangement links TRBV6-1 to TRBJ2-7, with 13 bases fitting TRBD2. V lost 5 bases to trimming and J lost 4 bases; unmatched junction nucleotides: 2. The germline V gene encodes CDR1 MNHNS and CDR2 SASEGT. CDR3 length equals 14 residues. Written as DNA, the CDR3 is TGTGCCAGCAGTCGGACTAGCGGGGGTTACGAGCAGTACTTC. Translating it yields CASSRTSGGYEQYF.

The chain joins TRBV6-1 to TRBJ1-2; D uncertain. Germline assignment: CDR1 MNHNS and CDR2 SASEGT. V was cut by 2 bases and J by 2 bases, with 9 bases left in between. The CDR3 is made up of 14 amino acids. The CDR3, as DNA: TGTGCCAGCAGTGAACCAATAACCAACTATGGCTACACCTTC. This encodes CASSEPITNYGYTF.

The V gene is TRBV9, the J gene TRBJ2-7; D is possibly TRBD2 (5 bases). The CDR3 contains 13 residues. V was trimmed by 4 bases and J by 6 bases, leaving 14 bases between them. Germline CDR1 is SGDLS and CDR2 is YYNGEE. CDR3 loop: CASSPTSISEQYF. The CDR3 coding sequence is TGTGCCAGCAGCCCCACTAGTATAAGCGAGCAGTACTTC.

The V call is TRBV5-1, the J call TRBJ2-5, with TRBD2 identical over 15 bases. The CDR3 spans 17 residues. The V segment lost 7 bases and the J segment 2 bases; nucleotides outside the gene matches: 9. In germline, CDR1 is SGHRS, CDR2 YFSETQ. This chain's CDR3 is CASLLGLAGGVQETQYF. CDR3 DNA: TGCGCCAGCCTCCTCGGACTAGCGGGAGGGGTACAAGAGACCCAGTACTTC.

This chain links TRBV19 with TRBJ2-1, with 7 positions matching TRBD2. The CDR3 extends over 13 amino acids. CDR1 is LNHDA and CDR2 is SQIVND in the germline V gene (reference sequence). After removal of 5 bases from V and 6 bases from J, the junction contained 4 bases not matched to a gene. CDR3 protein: CASSGGSFNEQFF. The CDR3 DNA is TGTGCCAGTAGTGGCGGGAGTTTCAATGAGCAGTTCTTC.

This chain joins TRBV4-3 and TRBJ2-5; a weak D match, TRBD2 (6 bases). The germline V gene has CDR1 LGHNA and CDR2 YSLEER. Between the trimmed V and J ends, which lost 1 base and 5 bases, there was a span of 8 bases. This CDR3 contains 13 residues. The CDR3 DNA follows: TGCGCCAGCAGCCAAGGACTAGGGGAGACCCAGTACTTC. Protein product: CASSQGLGETQYF.

CDR3 sequence: CASSRDRNQPQHF. CDR3 in DNA: TGTGCCAGCAGCCGGGACAGAAATCAGCCCCAGCATTTT. The chain carries TRBV5-4 and TRBJ1-5; TRBD1 agrees at 7 bases. The V gene end was trimmed by 4 bases and the J gene end by 4 bases; junction bases not matched to a gene: 2. Germline V gene data show CDR1 as SGHNT and CDR2 as YYREEE (reference sequence). The CDR3 length is 13 residues.

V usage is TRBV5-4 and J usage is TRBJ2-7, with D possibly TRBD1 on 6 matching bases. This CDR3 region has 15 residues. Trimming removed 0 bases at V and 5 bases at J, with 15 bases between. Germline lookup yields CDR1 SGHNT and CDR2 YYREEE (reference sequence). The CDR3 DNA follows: TGTGCCAGCAGCTTGGAAGGAACAGGGCGAGACGAGCAGTACTTC. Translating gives CASSLEGTGRDEQYF.

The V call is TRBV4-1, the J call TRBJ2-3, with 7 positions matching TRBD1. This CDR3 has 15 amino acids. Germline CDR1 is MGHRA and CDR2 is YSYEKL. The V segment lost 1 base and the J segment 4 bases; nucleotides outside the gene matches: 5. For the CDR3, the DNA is TGCGCCAGCAGCCAAGGACAGGGTGGTTCAGATACGCAGTATTTT. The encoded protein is CASSQGQGGSDTQYF.

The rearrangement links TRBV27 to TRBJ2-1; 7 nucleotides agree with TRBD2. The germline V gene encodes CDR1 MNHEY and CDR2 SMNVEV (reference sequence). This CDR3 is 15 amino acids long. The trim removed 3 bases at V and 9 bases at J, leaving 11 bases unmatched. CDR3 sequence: CASSFALAVRGEQFF. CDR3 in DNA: TGTGCCAGCAGTTTCGCCCTAGCGGTCCGGGGTGAGCAGTTCTTC.

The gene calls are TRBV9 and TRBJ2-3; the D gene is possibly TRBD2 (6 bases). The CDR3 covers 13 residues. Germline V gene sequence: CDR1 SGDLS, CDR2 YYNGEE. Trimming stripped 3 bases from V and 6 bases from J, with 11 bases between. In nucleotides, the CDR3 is TGTGCCAGCAGCGCGGGACTTACTGATACGCAGTATTTT. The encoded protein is CASSAGLTDTQYF.

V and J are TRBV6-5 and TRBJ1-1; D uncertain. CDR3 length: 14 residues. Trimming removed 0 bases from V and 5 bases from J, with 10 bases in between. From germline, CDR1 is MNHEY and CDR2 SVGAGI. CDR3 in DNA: TGTGCCAGCAGTTACTCCGCAGGTGGGACTGAAGCTTTCTTT. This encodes CASSYSAGGTEAFF.

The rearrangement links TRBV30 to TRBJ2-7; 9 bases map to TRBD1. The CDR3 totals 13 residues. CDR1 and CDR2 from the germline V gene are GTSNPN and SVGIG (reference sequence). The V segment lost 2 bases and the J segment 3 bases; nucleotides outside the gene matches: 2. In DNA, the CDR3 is TGTGCCTGGAGTTGGGACAGGGACTACGAGCAGTACTTC. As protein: CAWSWDRDYEQYF.

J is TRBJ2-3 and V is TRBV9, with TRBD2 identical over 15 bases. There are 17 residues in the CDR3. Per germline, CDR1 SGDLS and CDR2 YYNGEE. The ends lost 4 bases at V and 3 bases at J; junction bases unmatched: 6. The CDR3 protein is CASSPGLAGGLTDTQYF. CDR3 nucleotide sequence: TGTGCCAGCAGCCCCGGACTAGCGGGGGGGTTAACAGATACGCAGTATTTT.

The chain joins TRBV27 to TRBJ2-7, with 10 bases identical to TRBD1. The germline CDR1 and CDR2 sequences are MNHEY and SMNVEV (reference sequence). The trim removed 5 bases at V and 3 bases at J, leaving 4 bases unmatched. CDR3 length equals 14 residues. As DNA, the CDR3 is TGTGCCAGCAGTCCCCGGACAGGGGGCTACGAGCAGTACTTC. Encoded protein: CASSPRTGGYEQYF.